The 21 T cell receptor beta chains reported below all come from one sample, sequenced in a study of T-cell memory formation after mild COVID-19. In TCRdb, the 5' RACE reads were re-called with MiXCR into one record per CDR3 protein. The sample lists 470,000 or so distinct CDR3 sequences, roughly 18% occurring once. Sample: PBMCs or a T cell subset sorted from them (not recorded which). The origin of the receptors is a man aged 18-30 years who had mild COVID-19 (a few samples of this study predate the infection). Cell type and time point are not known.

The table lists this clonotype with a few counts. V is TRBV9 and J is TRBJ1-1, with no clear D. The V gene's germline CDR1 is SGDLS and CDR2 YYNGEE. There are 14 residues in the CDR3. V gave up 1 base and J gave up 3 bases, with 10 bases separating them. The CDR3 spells CASSVSSGDTEAFF. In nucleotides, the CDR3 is TGTGCCAGCAGCGTATCCTCCGGTGACACTGAAGCTTTCTTT. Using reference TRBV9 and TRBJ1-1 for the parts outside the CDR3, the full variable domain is DSGVTQTPKHLITATGQRVTLRCSPRSGDLSVYWYQQSLDQGLQFLIQYYNGEERAKGNILERFSAQQFPDLHSELNLSSLELGDSALYFCASSVSSGDTEAFFGQGTRLTVV.

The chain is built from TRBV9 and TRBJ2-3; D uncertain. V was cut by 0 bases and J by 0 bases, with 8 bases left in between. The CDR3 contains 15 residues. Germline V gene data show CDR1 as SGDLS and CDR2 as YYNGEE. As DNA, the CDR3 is TGTGCCAGCAGCGTAGAAGGTTTTAGCACAGATACGCAGTATTTT. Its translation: CASSVEGFSTDTQYF.

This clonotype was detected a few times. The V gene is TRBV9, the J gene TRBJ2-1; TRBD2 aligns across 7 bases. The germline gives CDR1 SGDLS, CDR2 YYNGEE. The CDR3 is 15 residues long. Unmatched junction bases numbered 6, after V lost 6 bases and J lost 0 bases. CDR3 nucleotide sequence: TGTGCCAGCAACCCTAGCGGTAGCTCCTACAATGAGCAGTTCTTC. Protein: CASNPSGSSYNEQFF.

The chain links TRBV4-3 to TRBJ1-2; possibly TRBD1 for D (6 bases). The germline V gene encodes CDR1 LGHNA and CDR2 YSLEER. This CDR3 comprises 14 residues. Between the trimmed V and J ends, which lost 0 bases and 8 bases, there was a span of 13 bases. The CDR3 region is CASSQDSDRSGYTF. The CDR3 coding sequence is TGCGCCAGCAGCCAAGACTCCGACAGGTCCGGCTACACCTTC.

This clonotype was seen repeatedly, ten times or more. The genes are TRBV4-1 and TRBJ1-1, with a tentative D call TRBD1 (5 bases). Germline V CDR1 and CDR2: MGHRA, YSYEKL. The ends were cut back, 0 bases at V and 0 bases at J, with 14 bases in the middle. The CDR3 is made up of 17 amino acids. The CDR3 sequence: CASSQDRRRGMNTEAFF. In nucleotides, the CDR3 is TGCGCCAGCAGCCAAGATAGACGGAGGGGTATGAACACTGAAGCTTTCTTT.

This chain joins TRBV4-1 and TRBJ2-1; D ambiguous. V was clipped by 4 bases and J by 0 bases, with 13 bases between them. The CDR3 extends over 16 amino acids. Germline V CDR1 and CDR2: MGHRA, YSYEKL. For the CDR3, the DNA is TGCGCCAGCAGCCTCTCCTCAGCGAGCTCCTACAATGAGCAGTTCTTC. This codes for CASSLSSASSYNEQFF.

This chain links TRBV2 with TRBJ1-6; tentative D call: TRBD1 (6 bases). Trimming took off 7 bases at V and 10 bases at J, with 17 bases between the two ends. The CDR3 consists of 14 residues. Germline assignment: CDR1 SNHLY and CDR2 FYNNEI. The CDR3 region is CASKIGGQESPLHF. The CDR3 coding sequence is TGTGCCAGCAAAATAGGGGGTCAGGAGTCACCCCTCCACTTT.

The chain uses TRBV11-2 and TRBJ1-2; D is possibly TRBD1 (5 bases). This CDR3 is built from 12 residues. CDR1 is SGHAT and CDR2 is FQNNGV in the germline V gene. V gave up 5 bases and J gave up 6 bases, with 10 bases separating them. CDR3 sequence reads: CASSPTRDGYTF. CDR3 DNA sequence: TGTGCCAGCAGCCCGACCAGGGATGGCTACACCTTC.

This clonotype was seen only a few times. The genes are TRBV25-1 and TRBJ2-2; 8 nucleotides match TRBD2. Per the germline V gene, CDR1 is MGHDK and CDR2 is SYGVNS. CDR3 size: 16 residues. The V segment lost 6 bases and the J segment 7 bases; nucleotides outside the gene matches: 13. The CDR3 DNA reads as TGTGCCAGCAGGCCTAGCGGGTCCGGGCAGAGCGGGGAGCTGTTTTTT. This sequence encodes CASRPSGSGQSGELFF.

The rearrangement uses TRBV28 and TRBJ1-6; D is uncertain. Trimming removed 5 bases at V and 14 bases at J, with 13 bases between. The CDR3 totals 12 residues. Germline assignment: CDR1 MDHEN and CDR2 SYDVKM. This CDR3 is CASSLERRTLHF. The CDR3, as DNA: TGTGCCAGCAGTCTAGAGCGTCGGACCCTCCACTTT.

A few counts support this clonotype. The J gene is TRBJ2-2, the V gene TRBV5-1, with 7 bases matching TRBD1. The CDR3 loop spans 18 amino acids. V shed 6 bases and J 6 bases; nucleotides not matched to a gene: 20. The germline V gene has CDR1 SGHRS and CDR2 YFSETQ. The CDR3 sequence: CASKEYNWATGDSGELFF. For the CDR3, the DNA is TGCGCCAGCAAAGAATATAATTGGGCTACAGGGGATTCCGGGGAGCTGTTTTTT.

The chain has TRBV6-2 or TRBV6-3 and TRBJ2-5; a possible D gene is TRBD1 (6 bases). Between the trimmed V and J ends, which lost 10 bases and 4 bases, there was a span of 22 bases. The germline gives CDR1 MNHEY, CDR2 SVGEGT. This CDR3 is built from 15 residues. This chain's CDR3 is CATTAGDQFGETQYF. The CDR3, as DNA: TGTGCCACGACGGCAGGGGATCAGTTCGGAGAGACCCAGTACTTC.

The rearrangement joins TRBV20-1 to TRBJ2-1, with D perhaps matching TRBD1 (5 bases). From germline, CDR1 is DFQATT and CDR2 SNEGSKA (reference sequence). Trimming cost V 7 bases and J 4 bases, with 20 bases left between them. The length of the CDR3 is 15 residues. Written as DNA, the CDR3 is TGCAGTGGGGGCTCAGGATATTCGGAATACAATGAGCAGTTCTTC. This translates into CSGGSGYSEYNEQFF.

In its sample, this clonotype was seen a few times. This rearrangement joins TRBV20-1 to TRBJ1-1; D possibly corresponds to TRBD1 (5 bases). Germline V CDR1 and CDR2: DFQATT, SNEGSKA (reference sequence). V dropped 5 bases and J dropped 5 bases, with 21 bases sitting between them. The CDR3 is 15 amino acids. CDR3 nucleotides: TGCAGTGCTCCCGATCCCCTCCGGGGCGGGACTGAAGCTTTCTTT. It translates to CSAPDPLRGGTEAFF.

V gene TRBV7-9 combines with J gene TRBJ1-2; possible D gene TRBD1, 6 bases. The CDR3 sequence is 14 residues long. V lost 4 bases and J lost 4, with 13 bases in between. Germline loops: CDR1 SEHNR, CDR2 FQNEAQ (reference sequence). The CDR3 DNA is TGTGCCAGCAGCTCGACCGGACAGCGCTATGGCTACACCTTC. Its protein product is CASSSTGQRYGYTF. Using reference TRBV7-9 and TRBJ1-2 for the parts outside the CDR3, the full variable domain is DTGVSQNPRHKITKRGQNVTFRCDPISEHNRLYWYRQTLGQGPEFLTYFQNEAQLEKSRLLSDRFSAERPKGSFSTLEIQRTEQGDSAMYLCASSSTGQRYGYTFGSGTRLTVV.

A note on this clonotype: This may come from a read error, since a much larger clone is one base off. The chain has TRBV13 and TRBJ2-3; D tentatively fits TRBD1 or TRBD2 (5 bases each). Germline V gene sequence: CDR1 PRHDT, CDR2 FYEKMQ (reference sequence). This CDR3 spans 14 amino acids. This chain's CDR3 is CSSSSRGRTDTQYF. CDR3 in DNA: TGTTCCAGCAGCTCCCGGGGCCGGACAGATACGCAGTATTTT.

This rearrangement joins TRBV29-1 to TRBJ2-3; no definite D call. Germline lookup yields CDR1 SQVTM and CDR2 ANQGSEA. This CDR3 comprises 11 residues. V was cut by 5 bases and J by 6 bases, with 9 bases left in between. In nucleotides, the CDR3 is TGCAGCGTTTGGGGTCTCGATACGCAGTATTTT. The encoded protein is CSVWGLDTQYF.

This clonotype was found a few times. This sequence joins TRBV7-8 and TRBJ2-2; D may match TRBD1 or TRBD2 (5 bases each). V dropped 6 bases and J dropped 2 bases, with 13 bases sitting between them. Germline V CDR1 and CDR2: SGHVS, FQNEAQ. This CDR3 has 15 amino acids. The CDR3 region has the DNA TGTGCCAGCAGGGGGGAAGGGGTAAACACCGGGGAGCTGTTTTTT. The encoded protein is CASRGEGVNTGELFF. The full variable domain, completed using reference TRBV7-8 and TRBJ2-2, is GAGVSQSPRYKVAKRGQDVALRCDPISGHVSLFWYQQALGQGPEFLTYFQNEAQLDKSGLPSDRFFAERPEGSVSTLKIQRTQQEDSAVYLCASRGEGVNTGELFFGEGSRLTVL.

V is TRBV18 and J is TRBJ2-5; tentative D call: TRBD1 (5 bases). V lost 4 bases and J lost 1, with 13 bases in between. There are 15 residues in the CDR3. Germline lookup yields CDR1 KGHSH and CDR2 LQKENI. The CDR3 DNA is TGTGCCAGCTCACAAAACCAACAGGTCCAAGAGACCCAGTACTTC. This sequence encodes CASSQNQQVQETQYF.

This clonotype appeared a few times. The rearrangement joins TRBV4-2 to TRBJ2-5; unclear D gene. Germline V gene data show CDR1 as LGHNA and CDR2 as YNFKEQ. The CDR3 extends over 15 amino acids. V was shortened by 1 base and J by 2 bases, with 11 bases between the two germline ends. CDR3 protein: CASSQVKEAQETQYF. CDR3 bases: TGTGCCAGCAGCCAAGTAAAAGAGGCTCAAGAGACCCAGTACTTC.

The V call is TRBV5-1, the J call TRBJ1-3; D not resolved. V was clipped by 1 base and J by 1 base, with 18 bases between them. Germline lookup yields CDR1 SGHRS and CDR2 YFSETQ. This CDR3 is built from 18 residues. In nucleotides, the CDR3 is TGCGCCAGCAGCTTGACAAGCGGGGTATCACTTTCTGGAAACACCATATATTTT. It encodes CASSLTSGVSLSGNTIYF.